These 28 T cell receptor beta chains originate from one sample sequenced in a study of naive and memory T cell subsets. Both TRBC1 and TRBC2 were covered by a beta constant-region primer of two equimolar oligonucleotides. TCRdb analysed the UMI-ligation and nested PCR reads with MiXCR anew, one entry per CDR3 protein. The profile shows over 75,000 distinct CDR3 sequences, under 15% of them singletons. The specimen was central memory CD4+ T cells from blood. The receptors come from a human donor in good health.

CDR3 residues: CASSSAGKAGNEQFF. Written as DNA, the CDR3 is TGTGCCAGCAGCAGCGCAGGGAAAGCTGGCAATGAGCAGTTCTTC. The chain couples TRBV14 to TRBJ2-1; a weak D match, TRBD1 (5 bases). This CDR3 region has 15 residues. CDR1 SGHDN and CDR2 FVKESK come from the germline V gene. V was pared by 5 bases and J by 6 bases, with 17 bases between.

This clonotype was recorded at least ten times. The chain carries TRBV28 and TRBJ1-2; TRBD1 is a possible D gene (6 bases). The germline gives CDR1 MDHEN, CDR2 SYDVKM. The V and J ends lost 2 bases and 7 bases respectively, with 11 bases between them. The CDR3 runs 13 residues. CDR3 loop: CASSLEQGGGYTF. The CDR3 bases are TGTGCCAGCAGTTTAGAACAGGGCGGTGGCTACACCTTC.

The CDR3 protein is CASSGLQGASYEQYF. The CDR3 region has the DNA TGTGCCAGCAGTGGACTACAGGGGGCCTCCTACGAGCAGTACTTC. The rearrangement links TRBV6-1 to TRBJ2-7; 9 bases are shared with TRBD1. The CDR3 loop spans 15 amino acids. V shed 4 bases and J 0 bases; nucleotides not matched to a gene: 4. Germline CDR1 reads MNHNS; CDR2 reads SASEGT.

This clonotype was detected ten times or more. The gene calls are TRBV4-2 and TRBJ1-4; D uncertain. Germline values: CDR1 LGHNA, CDR2 YNFKEQ. The CDR3 is 16 amino acids. The ends were cut back, 0 bases at V and 4 bases at J, with 12 bases in the middle. CDR3 region: CASSQERTANNEKLFF. CDR3 DNA: TGTGCCAGCAGCCAAGAACGGACGGCGAATAATGAAAAACTGTTTTTT.

This clonotype was recorded a few times. The J gene is TRBJ1-2, the V gene TRBV7-2; D might be TRBD1 (6 bases). V was clipped by 6 bases and J by 4 bases, with 12 bases between them. Germline V gene sequence: CDR1 SGHTA, CDR2 FQGNSA. CDR3 length equals 13 residues. The CDR3 sequence: CASRTTGPYGYTF. The DNA for the CDR3 is TGTGCCAGCAGAACAACAGGGCCCTATGGCTACACCTTC.

This clonotype was counted at least ten times. The V and J genes are TRBV30 and TRBJ1-2; TRBD1 matches at 10 bases. V was pared by 0 bases and J by 4 bases, with 5 bases of the junction left unmatched. This CDR3 contains 15 residues. Germline CDR1 GTSNPN, CDR2 SVGIG (reference sequence). The CDR3 sequence is CAWSVLRTGGYGYTF. DNA for the CDR3: TGTGCCTGGAGTGTACTGAGGACAGGGGGCTATGGCTACACCTTC.

There are a few counts of this clonotype. The V gene is TRBV12-3 or TRBV12-4, the J gene TRBJ2-5; 10 bases match TRBD2. The CDR3 sequence is 13 residues long. V lost 6 bases, J lost 4 bases, and 2 bases stayed unmatched. The CDR3 nucleotides read TGTGCCAGCAGCGGACTAGCGGCAGAGACCCAGTACTTC. It is translated as CASSGLAAETQYF.

The chain carries TRBV27 and TRBJ2-3; 9 nucleotides align to TRBD1. Germline CDR1 reads MNHEY; CDR2 reads SMNVEV (reference sequence). The V and J ends lost 8 bases and 0 bases, in that order; junction bases with no gene match: 6. The CDR3 runs 15 residues. The CDR3, as DNA: TGTGCCAGCGTACAGGGGGCGTTTAGCACAGATACGCAGTATTTT. Protein: CASVQGAFSTDTQYF.

The CDR3 DNA follows: TGTGCCAGCAGCCATCCGGATAACACTGAAGCTTTCTTT. This sequence encodes CASSHPDNTEAFF. The chain recombines TRBV3-1 with TRBJ1-1; D not resolved. This CDR3 contains 13 residues. CDR1 is LGHDT and CDR2 is YNNKEL in the germline V gene (reference sequence). V was clipped by 3 bases and J by 2 bases, with 7 bases between them.

This clonotype was counted at least ten times. The chain uses TRBV20-1 and TRBJ2-7; D unresolved. The V gene lost 0 bases and the J gene lost 2 bases, with 11 bases spanning the gap. The CDR3 sequence is 14 residues long. CDR1 is DFQATT, CDR2 SNEGSKA, per germline (reference sequence). Written as DNA, the CDR3 is TGCAGTGCTAGAGACGGAGATCTTCCCTACGAGCAGTACTTC. Its protein product is CSARDGDLPYEQYF.

At least ten counts were recorded for this clonotype. This chain's CDR3 is CASSLMTSGLTNTGELFF. In DNA form, the CDR3 reads TGTGCCAGCAGCTTAATGACTAGCGGGCTTACGAACACCGGGGAGCTGTTTTTT. V is TRBV7-8 and J is TRBJ2-2, with 10 nucleotides matching TRBD2. With 2 bases clipped from V and 0 bases from J, the junction kept 6 bases outside the gene matches. Germline values: CDR1 SGHVS, CDR2 FQNEAQ. The CDR3 spans 18 residues.

A few counts support this clonotype. J is TRBJ2-7 and V is TRBV28, with 8 bases lining up with TRBD2. After removal of 6 bases from V and 7 bases from J, the junction contained 11 bases not matched to a gene. Germline V gene data show CDR1 as MDHEN and CDR2 as SYDVKM. This CDR3 region has 14 residues. CDR3 protein: CASRNSGTVREQYF. CDR3 DNA sequence: TGTGCCAGCAGGAATAGCGGGACGGTCAGAGAGCAGTACTTC. Together with reference TRBV28 and TRBJ2-7, the CDR3 gives the full variable domain: DVKVTQSSRYLVKRTGEKVFLECVQDMDHENMFWYRQDPGLGLRLIYFSYDVKMKEKGDIPEGYSVSREKKERFSLILESASTNQTSMYLCASRNSGTVREQYFGPGTRLTVT.

The chain recombines TRBV6-2 or TRBV6-3 with TRBJ1-1; 7 nucleotides line up with TRBD1. The CDR3 totals 15 residues. CDR1 is MNHEY and CDR2 is SVGEGT in the germline V gene. The J segment lost 2 bases and the V segment lost 5 bases, leaving 8 bases of the junction unmatched. In DNA, the CDR3 is TGTGCCAGCAGTCCCGCGGGACAGCCTAACACTGAAGCTTTCTTT. Translating gives CASSPAGQPNTEAFF.

This clonotype occurred many times. In nucleotides, the CDR3 is TGTGCCAGCTCACCAACGAGGAACACTGAAGCTTTCTTT. This sequence encodes CASSPTRNTEAFF. The rearrangement joins TRBV18 to TRBJ1-1; D uncertain. Trimming left V 2 bases short and J 1 base short, with 5 bases between. Germline values: CDR1 KGHSH, CDR2 LQKENI. The CDR3 has 13 amino acids. Based on the CDR3 plus reference TRBV18 and TRBJ1-1, the full variable domain is NAGVMQNPRHLVRRRGQEARLRCSPMKGHSHVYWYRQLPEEGLKFMVYLQKENIIDESGMPKERFSAEFPKEGPSILRIQQVVRGDSAAYFCASSPTRNTEAFFGQGTRLTVV.

This clonotype was seen a handful of times. CDR3 sequence: CASSSATGVPGGEQFF. In DNA form, the CDR3 reads TGCGCCAGCAGCTCGGCAACAGGGGTTCCTGGGGGTGAGCAGTTCTTC. The gene calls are TRBV5-1 and TRBJ2-1, with 7 bases matching TRBD1. The V segment lost 3 bases and the J segment 9 bases; nucleotides outside the gene matches: 15. This CDR3 spans 16 amino acids. Germline CDR1 is SGHRS and CDR2 is YFSETQ. Drawing the rest from reference TRBV5-1 and TRBJ2-1, the complete variable domain is KAGVTQTPRYLIKTRGQQVTLSCSPISGHRSVSWYQQTPGQGLQFLFEYFSETQRNKGNFPGRFSGRQFSNSRSEMNVSTLELGDSALYLCASSSATGVPGGEQFFGPGTRLTVL.

This clonotype was recorded a few times. The chain combines TRBV3-1 with TRBJ2-1; 14 bases fit TRBD2. V gave up 0 bases and J gave up 8 bases; unmatched junction bases: 6. Germline CDR1 is LGHDT and CDR2 is YNNKEL (reference sequence). The CDR3 runs 17 residues. CDR3 residues: CASSQEVGTSGSYEQFF. CDR3 sequence (DNA): TGTGCCAGCAGCCAAGAAGTGGGGACTAGCGGGAGCTATGAGCAGTTCTTC.

This clonotype was counted only a few times. The chain has TRBV2 and TRBJ2-7; D is ambiguous. The CDR3 has 14 amino acids. V was shortened by 3 bases and J by 1 base, with 10 bases between the two germline ends. Germline CDR1 is SNHLY and CDR2 is FYNNEI. The CDR3 DNA reads as TGTGCCAGCAGTGAGGGTAGTTGGTCCTACGAGCAGTACTTC. This sequence encodes CASSEGSWSYEQYF.

The chain uses TRBV30 and TRBJ1-3; tentatively, D is TRBD1 (6 bases). The V gene lost 3 bases and the J gene lost 2 bases, with 11 bases spanning the gap. The CDR3 totals 14 residues. Germline CDR1 GTSNPN, CDR2 SVGIG (reference sequence). In DNA, the CDR3 is TGTGCCTGGAGGGACAGCGTTCCTGGAAACACCATATATTTT. Translated, it gives CAWRDSVPGNTIYF.

Ten or more counts support this clonotype. The J gene is TRBJ2-5, the V gene TRBV6-1, with D perhaps TRBD1 (6 bases). Trimming left V 7 bases short and J 2 bases short, with 17 bases between. CDR3 length: 15 residues. CDR1 and CDR2 from the germline V gene are MNHNS and SASEGT. The CDR3, as DNA: TGTGCCAGCAAGCCGGAACAGGGATATCAAGAGACCCAGTACTTC. Protein sequence: CASKPEQGYQETQYF.

With regard to this clonotype: The junction differs from germline at one of its ends, possibly a read error. This chain connects TRBV27 to TRBJ2-6; D is unresolved. The V gene's germline CDR1 is MNHEY and CDR2 SMNVEV (reference sequence). The CDR3 has 13 amino acids. The CDR3 loop reads CASSLSEANVLTF. As DNA, the CDR3 is TGTGCCAGCAGTTTATCTGAGGCCAACGTCCTGACTTTC.

This clonotype has only a few counts. The chain is built from TRBV3-1 and TRBJ2-7, with D maybe TRBD2 (6 bases). V was clipped by 3 bases and J by 4 bases, with 13 bases between them. CDR3 size: 14 residues. Germline-derived CDR1 and CDR2 are LGHDT and YNNKEL (reference sequence). The CDR3 bases are TGTGCCAGCAGCCAGTCAACCGGAGGGTACGAGCAGTACTTC. As protein: CASSQSTGGYEQYF.

This chain uses TRBV19 with TRBJ2-1; D unclear. V shed 5 bases and J shed 5 bases, with 10 bases lying between them. Germline-derived CDR1 and CDR2 are LNHDA and SQIVND (reference sequence). The CDR3 runs to 13 residues. The CDR3 region has the DNA TGTGCCAGTAGTCCCACACAGCACAATGAGCAGTTCTTC. Translated: CASSPTQHNEQFF.

The chain employs TRBV2 and TRBJ2-4; D might be TRBD1 (5 bases). V lost 6 bases and J 0 bases, leaving 9 bases between the germline ends. CDR3 size: 14 residues. Germline V gene data show CDR1 as SNHLY and CDR2 as FYNNEI. The CDR3, as DNA: TGTGCCAGCAGCGATACAGGAGCCAAAAACATTCAGTACTTC. It codes for CASSDTGAKNIQYF.

Judged by abundance, this clonotype is medium-sized. The chain is built from TRBV20-1 and TRBJ2-3; 12 bases are a match to TRBD2. CDR1 and CDR2 (germline): DFQATT, SNEGSKA (reference sequence). Trimming took 0 bases from V and 5 from J; bases not matched to a gene: 3. This CDR3 contains 15 residues. The CDR3 DNA reads TGCAGTGCTAGAGAGCCGGGACTAGCGGGAGATACGCAGTATTTT. Its translation: CSAREPGLAGDTQYF.

This clonotype occurred a few times. The rearrangement links TRBV7-9 to TRBJ2-1; 7 nucleotides align to TRBD2. V lost 4 bases and J lost 6; bases outside the gene matches: 12. Germline V gene sequence: CDR1 SEHNR, CDR2 FQNEAQ (reference sequence). The CDR3 length is 16 residues. CDR3 nucleotide sequence: TGTGCCAGCAGCTCTAGAGCCACGGGAGGACCCAATGAGCAGTTCTTC. This gives the protein CASSSRATGGPNEQFF.

This clonotype was seen a few times. The chain links TRBV18 to TRBJ2-7; 7 bases are a match to TRBD1. Germline loops: CDR1 KGHSH, CDR2 LQKENI. The junction had 0 bases not matched to a gene; V was cut back by 1 base and J by 3 bases. This CDR3 spans 13 amino acids. This chain's CDR3 is CASSPRQGYEQYF. CDR3 nucleotide sequence: TGTGCCAGCTCACCACGACAGGGCTACGAGCAGTACTTC. The full variable domain, rest sourced from reference TRBV18 and TRBJ2-7, is NAGVMQNPRHLVRRRGQEARLRCSPMKGHSHVYWYRQLPEEGLKFMVYLQKENIIDESGMPKERFSAEFPKEGPSILRIQQVVRGDSAAYFCASSPRQGYEQYFGPGTRLTVT.

This clonotype was seen more than once but under ten times. V gene TRBV1 combines with J gene TRBJ2-4; the tabulated D call, TRBD1, remains unverified against the DNA. TRBV1 is a recognized pseudogene. The CDR3 covers 19 residues. The CDR3 nucleotides are TGCACCAGCAGCCAAGATGACAGGACGACCATACAATCTAAAAACATTCAGTACTTC. It translates to CTSSQDDRTTIQSKNIQYF.

This clonotype was counted between two and nine times. The chain joins TRBV5-6 to TRBJ2-7; D remains ambiguous. The germline gives CDR1 SGHDT, CDR2 YYEEEE. Trimming stripped 2 bases from V and 3 bases from J, with 15 bases between. The CDR3 runs 15 residues. The CDR3 bases are TGTGCCAGCAGCTTTAGTCTCATGAAGATCTACGAGCAGTACTTC. It encodes CASSFSLMKIYEQYF.